These 3 T cell receptor beta chains came from one sample sequenced in a study of shared clonotypes between healthy human individuals. The repertoire was sequenced with immunoSEQ multiplex PCR; TCRdb's copy has only in-frame clones and lacks some. The table records some 1,100,000 clones, 78% of them present only once. Input material: memory CD4+ T cells from PBMCs. Subset reported: CD45RA-negative fraction. These receptors originate from a man aged 18 to 30 in good health. Some clones in this sample may be carry-over from other donors' samples.

A single count supports this clone. The genes are TRBV5-1 and TRBJ2-1; 10 bases align to TRBD2. V shed 5 bases and J 6 bases; nucleotides not matched to a gene: 11. CDR3 size: 16 residues. Germline CDR1 is SGHRS and CDR2 is YFSETQ. CDR3 sequence (DNA): TGCGCCAGCAGTGCGGTCTTTGGGACTAGCGTCAATGAGCAGTTCTTC. Protein: CASSAVFGTSVNEQFF.

The chain uses TRBV18 and TRBJ2-7, with 7 nucleotides matching TRBD2. Looked up from germline, CDR1 is KGHSH and CDR2 is LQKENI. V gave up 6 bases and J gave up 0 bases; unmatched junction bases: 5. CDR3 length: 14 amino acids. The CDR3 loop is CASSLTSSSYEQYF. The DNA for the CDR3 is TGTGCCAGCTCGCTGACTAGCTCCTCCTACGAGCAGTACTTC. The full variable domain, in which reference TRBV18 and TRBJ2-7 provide the parts outside the CDR3, is NAGVMQNPRHLVRRRGQEARLRCSPMKGHSHVYWYRQLPEEGLKFMVYLQKENIIDESGMPKERFSAEFPKEGPSILRIQQVVRGDSAAYFCASSLTSSSYEQYFGPGTRLTVT.

The chain combines TRBV27 with TRBJ1-1; the D gene is possibly TRBD1 (5 bases). Trimming took 0 bases from V and 11 from J, leaving 13 bases between them. The CDR3 loop spans 13 amino acids. The germline V gene has CDR1 MNHEY and CDR2 SMNVEV (reference sequence). This chain's CDR3 is CASSLSAGTGAFF. CDR3 in DNA: TGTGCCAGCAGTTTATCAGCCGGGACTGGGGCTTTCTTT.